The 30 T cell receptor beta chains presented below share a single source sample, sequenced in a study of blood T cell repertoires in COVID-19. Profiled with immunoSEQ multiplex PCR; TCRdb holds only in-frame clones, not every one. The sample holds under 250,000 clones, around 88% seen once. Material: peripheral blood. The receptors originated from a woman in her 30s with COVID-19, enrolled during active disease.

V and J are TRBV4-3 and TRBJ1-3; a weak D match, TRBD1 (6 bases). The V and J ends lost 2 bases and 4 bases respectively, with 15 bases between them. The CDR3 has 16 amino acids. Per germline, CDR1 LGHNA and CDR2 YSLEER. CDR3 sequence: CASSQSQQGNGNTIYF. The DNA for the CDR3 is TGCGCCAGCAGCCAATCCCAACAGGGAAACGGAAACACCATATATTTT.

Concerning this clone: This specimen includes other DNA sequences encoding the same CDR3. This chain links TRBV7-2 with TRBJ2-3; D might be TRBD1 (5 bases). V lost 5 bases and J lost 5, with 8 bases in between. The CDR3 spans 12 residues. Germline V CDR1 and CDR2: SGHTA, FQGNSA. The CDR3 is CASSPTGDTQYF. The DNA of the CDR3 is TGTGCCAGCAGCCCCACAGGAGATACGCAGTATTTT.

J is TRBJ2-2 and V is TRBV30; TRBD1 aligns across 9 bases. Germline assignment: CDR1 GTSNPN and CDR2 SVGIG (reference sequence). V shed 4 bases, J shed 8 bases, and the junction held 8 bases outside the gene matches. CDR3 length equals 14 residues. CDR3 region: CAWTRDRVSGELFF. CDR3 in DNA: TGTGCCTGGACCAGGGACAGGGTCTCGGGGGAGCTGTTTTTT.

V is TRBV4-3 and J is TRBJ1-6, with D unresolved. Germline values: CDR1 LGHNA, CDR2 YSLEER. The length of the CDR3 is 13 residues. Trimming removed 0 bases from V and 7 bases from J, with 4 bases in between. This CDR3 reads CASSQDSNSPLHF. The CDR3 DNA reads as TGCGCCAGCAGCCAAGACTCGAATTCACCCCTCCACTTT.

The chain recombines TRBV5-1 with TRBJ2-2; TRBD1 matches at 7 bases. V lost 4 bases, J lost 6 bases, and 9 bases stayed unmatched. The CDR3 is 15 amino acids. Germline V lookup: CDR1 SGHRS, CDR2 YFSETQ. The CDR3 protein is CASSRRQGDPGELFF. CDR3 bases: TGCGCCAGCAGCCGACGACAGGGCGATCCCGGGGAGCTGTTTTTT.

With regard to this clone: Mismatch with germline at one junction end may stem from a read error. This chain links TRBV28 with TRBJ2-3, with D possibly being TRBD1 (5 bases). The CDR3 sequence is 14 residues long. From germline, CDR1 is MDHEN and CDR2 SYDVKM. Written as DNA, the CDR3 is TGTACCAGCAGTTTTCCCGACAGAGCAGATACGCAGTATTTT. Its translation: CTSSFPDRADTQYF.

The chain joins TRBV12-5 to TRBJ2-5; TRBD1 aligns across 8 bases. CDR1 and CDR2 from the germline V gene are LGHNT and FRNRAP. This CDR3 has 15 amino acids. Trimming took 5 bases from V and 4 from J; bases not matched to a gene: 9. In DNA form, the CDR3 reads TGTGCTAGTGGTAGGGGCACGACAGGGGTAGAGACCCAGTACTTC. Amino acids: CASGRGTTGVETQYF. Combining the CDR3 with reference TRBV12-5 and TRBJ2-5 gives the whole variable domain DARVTQTPRHKVTEMGQEVTMRCQPILGHNTVFWYRQTMMQGLELLAYFRNRAPLDDSGMPKDRFSAEMPDATLATLKIQPSEPRDSAVYFCASGRGTTGVETQYFGPGTRLLVL.

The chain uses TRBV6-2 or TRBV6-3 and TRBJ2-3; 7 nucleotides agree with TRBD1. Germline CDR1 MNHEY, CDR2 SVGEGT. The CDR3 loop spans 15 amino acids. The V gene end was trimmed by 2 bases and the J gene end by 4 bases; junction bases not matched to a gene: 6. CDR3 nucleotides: TGTGCCAGCAGTTACGGGACAGAAGGCCCAGATACGCAGTATTTT. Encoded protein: CASSYGTEGPDTQYF.

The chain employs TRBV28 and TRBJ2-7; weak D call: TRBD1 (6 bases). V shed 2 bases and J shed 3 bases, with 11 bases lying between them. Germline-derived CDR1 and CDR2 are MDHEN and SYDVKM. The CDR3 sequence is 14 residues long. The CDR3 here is CASSLGGRGYEQYV. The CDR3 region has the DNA TGTGCCAGCAGTTTAGGGGGCAGGGGCTACGAGCAGTACGTC.

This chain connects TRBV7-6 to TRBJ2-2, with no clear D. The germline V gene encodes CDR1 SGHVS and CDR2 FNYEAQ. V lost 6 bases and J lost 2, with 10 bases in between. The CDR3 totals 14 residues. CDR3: CASRKELNTGELFF. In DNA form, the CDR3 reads TGTGCCAGCAGGAAAGAGCTAAACACCGGGGAGCTGTTTTTT.

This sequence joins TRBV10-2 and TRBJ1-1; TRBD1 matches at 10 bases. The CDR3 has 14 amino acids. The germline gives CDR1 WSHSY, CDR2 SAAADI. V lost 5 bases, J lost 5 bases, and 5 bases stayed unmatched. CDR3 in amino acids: CASSPGQGKTEAFF. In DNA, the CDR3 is TGCGCCAGCAGTCCGGGACAGGGGAAGACTGAAGCTTTCTTT.

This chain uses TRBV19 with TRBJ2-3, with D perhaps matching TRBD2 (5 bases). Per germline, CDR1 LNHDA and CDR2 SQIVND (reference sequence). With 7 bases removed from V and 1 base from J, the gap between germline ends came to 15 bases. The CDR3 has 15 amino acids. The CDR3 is CASTPNYGGTDTQYF. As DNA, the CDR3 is TGTGCCAGTACCCCCAACTACGGGGGCACAGATACGCAGTATTTT. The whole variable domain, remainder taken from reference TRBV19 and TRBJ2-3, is DGGITQSPKYLFRKEGQNVTLSCEQNLNHDAMYWYRQDPGQGLRLIYYSQIVNDFQKGDIAEGYSVSREKKESFPLTVTSAQKNPTAFYLCASTPNYGGTDTQYFGPGTRLTVL.

DNA of the CDR3: TGTGCCAGCATAGTGGGGGGTAGGGGTGAGCAGTTCTTC. Translation: CASIVGGRGEQFF. The chain recombines TRBV5-6 with TRBJ2-1; a weak D match, TRBD2 (6 bases). With 6 bases removed from V and 9 bases from J, the gap between germline ends came to 16 bases. The CDR3 covers 13 residues. Looked up from germline, CDR1 is SGHDT and CDR2 is YYEEEE.

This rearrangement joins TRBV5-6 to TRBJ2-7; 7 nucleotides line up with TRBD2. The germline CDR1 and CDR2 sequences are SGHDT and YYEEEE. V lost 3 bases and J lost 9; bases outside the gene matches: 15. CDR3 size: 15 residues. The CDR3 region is CASSSGLVVRVWQYV. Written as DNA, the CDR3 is TGTGCCAGCAGCTCCGGACTAGTCGTACGGGTATGGCAGTACGTC.

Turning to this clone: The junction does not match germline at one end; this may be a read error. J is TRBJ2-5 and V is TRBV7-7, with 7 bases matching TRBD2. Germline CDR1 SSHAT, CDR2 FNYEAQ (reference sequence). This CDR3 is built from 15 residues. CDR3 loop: CASSLGAGVGETQYF. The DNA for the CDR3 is TGTGCTAGCAGCTTAGGGGCGGGAGTTGGTGAGACCCAGTACTTC.

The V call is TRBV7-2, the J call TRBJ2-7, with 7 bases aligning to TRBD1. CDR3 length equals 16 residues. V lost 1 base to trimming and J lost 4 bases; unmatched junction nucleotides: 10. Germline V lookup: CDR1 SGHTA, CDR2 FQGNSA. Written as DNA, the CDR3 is TGTGCCAGCAGCTTAGAAGGGGGCGTGGGGGTGTACGAGCAGTACTTC. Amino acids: CASSLEGGVGVYEQYF.

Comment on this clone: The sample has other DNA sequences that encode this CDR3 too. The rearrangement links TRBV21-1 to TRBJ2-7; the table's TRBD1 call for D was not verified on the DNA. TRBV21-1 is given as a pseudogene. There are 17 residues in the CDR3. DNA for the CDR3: TGTGCCAGCAGCAAAAAAGGGGGGACAGGCTTATGGTACGAGCAGTACGTC. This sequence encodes CASSKKGGTGLWYEQYV.

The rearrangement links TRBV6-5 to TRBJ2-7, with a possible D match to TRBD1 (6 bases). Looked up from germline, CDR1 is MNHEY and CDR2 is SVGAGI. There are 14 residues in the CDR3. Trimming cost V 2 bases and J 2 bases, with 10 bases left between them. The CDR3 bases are TGTGCCAGCAGTTACGGGGGCAGAGCCTACGAGCAGTACTTC. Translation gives CASSYGGRAYEQYF.

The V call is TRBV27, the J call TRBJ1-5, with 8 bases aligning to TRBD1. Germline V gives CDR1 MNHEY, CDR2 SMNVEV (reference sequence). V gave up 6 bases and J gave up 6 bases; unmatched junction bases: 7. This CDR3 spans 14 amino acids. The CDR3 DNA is TGTGCCAGCAGCCACAGGGGGAGTTTTCAGCCCCAGCATTTT. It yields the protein CASSHRGSFQPQHF.

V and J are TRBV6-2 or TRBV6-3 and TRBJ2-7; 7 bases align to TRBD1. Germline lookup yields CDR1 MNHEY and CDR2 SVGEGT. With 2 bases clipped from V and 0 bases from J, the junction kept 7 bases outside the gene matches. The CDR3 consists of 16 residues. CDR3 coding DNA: TGTGCCAGCAGTTACCCCCCAGGGGGATTCTCCTACGAGCAGTACGTC. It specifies CASSYPPGGFSYEQYV.

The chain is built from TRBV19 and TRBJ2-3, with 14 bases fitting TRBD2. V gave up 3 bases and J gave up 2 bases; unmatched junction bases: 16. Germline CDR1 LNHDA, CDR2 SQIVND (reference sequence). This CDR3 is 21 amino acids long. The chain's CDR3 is CASSIRRGLAGASRATDTQYF. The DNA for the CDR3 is TGTGCCAGTAGTATCCGAAGGGGACTAGCGGGGGCGTCTCGGGCCACAGATACGCAGTATTTT.

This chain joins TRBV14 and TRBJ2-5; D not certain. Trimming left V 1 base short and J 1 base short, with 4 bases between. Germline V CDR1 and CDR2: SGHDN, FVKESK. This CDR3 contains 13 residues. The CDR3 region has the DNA TGTGCCAGCAGCCAAGTCCTCCAAGAGACCCAGTACTTC. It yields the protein CASSQVLQETQYF.

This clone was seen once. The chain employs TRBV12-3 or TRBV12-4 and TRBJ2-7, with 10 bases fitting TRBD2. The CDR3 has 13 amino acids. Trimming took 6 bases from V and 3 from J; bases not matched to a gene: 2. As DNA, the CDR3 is TGTGCCAGCAGAGCTAGCGGGAGCTACGAGCAGTACGTC. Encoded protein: CASRASGSYEQYV.

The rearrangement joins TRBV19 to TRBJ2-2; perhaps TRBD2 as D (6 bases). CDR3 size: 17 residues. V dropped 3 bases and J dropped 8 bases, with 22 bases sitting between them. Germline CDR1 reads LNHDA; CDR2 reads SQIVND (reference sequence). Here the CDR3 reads CASSISIGTSRGGELFF. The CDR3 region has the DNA TGTGCCAGTAGTATTTCGATTGGGACTTCCCGGGGTGGGGAGCTGTTTTTT.

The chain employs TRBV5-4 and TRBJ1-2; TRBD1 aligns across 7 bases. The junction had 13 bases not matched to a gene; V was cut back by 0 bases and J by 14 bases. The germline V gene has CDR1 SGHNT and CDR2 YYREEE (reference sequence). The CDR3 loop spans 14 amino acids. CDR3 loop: CASSLGDSPFVRTF. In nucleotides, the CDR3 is TGTGCCAGCAGCTTGGGGGACAGCCCTTTCGTAAGAACCTTC.

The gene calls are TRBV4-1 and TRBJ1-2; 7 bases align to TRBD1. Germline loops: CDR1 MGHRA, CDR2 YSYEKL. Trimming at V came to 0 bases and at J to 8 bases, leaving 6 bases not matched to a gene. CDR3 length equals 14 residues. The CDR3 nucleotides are TGCGCCAGCAGCCAAGACAAGGGGGCAGGAGGCTACACCTTC. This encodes CASSQDKGAGGYTF.

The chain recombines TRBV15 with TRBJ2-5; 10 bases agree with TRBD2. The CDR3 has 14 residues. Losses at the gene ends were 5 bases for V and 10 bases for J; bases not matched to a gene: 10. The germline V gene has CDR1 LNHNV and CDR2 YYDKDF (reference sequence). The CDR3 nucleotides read TGTGCCACCAGCCCGGCACTAGCGGGGCCCGTCCAGTACTTC. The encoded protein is CATSPALAGPVQYF. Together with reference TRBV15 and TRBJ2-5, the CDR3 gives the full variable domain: DAMVIQNPRYQVTQFGKPVTLSCSQTLNHNVMYWYQQKSSQAPKLLFHYYDKDFNNEADTPDNFQSRRPNTSFCFLDIRSPGLGDTAMYLCATSPALAGPVQYFGPGTRLLVL.

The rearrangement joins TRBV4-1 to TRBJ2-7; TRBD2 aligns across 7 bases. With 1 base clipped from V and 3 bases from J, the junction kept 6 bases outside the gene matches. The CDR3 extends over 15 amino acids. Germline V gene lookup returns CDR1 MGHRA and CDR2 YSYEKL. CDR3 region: CASSQVGGGNYEQYF. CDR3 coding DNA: TGCGCCAGCAGCCAAGTTGGCGGGGGAAACTACGAGCAGTACTTC.

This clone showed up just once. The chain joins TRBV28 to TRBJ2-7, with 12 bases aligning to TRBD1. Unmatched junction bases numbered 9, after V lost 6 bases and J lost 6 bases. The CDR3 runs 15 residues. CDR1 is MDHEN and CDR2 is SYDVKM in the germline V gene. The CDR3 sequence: CASSREGQGAPEQYF. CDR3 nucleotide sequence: TGTGCCAGCAGCCGGGAGGGACAGGGGGCGCCCGAGCAGTACTTC.

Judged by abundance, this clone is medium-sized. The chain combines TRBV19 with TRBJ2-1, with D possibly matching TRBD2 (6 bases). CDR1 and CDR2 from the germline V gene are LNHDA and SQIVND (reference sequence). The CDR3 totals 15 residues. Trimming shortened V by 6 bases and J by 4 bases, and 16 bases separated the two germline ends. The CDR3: CASRPGLPGYNEQFF. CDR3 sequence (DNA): TGTGCCAGTAGACCGGGACTGCCCGGTTACAATGAGCAGTTCTTC. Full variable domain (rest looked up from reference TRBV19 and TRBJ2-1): DGGITQSPKYLFRKEGQNVTLSCEQNLNHDAMYWYRQDPGQGLRLIYYSQIVNDFQKGDIAEGYSVSREKKESFPLTVTSAQKNPTAFYLCASRPGLPGYNEQFFGPGTRLTVL.